The following is a T cell receptor (beta chain) sequence with its context. The authors' processing: Estimates of nucleated cell counts were drawn from the amplification of reference gene primers. Sequencing used immunoSEQ multiplex PCR; TCRdb keeps in-frame clones, though not all of them. V, J and clone size are taken as reported in that table, and D and trimming were inferred from the DNA itself. The table records about 90,000 clones, 65% to 85% of them present only once. The entry originates in a study of blood T cell repertoires in COVID-19. For the study at large: Samples came from the United States, Italy and Spain, spanning acute and convalescent COVID-19. In each case, the material was cDNA or gDNA derived from T cells, B-cell-depleted T cells, or PBMCs.

Losses at the gene ends were 5 bases for V and 0 bases for J; bases not matched to a gene: 17. Germline lookup yields CDR1 SGHTA and CDR2 FQGNSA. The CDR3 is made up of 19 amino acids. The sequence derives from a man older than 75 with active or convalescent COVID-19. This chain links TRBV7-2 with TRBJ2-5; 8 bases line up with TRBD1. Sequenced sample: peripheral blood. Here the CDR3 DNA reads TGTGCCAGCAGCCCAAGTCTCCCTAACCGGGACAGGTACCAAGAGACCCAGTACTTC. This gives the protein CASSPSLPNRDRYQETQYF.